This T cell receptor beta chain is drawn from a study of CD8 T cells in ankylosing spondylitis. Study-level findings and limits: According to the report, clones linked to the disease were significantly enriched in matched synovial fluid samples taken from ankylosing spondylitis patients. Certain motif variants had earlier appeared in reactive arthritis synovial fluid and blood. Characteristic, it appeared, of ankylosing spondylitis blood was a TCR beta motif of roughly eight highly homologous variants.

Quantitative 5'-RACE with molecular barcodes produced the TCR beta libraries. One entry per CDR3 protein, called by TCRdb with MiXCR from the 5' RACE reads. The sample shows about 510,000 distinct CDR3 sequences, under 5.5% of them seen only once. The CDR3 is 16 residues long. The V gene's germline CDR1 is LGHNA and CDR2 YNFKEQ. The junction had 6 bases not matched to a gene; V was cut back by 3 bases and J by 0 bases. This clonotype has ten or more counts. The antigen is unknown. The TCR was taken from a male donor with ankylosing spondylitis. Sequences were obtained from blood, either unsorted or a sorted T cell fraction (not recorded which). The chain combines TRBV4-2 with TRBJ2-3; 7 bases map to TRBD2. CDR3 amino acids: CASSQRPGLSTDTQYF. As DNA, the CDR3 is TGTGCCAGCAGCCAGAGACCGGGACTAAGCACAGATACGCAGTATTTT.